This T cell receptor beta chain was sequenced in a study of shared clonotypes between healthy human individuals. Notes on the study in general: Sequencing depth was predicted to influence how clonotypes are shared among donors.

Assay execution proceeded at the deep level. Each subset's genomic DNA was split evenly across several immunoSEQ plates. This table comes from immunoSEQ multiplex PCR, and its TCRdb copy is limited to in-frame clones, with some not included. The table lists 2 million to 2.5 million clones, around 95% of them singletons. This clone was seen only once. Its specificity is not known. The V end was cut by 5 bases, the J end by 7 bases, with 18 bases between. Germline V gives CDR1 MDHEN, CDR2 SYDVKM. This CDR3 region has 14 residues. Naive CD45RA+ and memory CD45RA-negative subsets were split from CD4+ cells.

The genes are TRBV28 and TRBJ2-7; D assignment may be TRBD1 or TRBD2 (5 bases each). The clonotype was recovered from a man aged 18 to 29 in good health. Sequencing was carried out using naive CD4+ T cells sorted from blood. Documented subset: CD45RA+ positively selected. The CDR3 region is CASSLFTGTPEQYF. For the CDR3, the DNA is TGTGCCAGCAGTCTATTCACCGGGACCCCAGAGCAGTACTTC.